The entry below describes one T cell receptor (beta chain). This sample is part of a study of blood T cell repertoires in COVID-19. For the study at large: Samples taken during acute and convalescent COVID-19 were collected in the United States, Italy and Spain. In each case, the material was cDNA or gDNA derived from T cells, B-cell-depleted T cells, or PBMCs.

Per the original methods: Scientists estimated how many nucleated cells there were by amplifying reference gene primers. Clones were sequenced by immunoSEQ multiplex PCR, and TCRdb holds only the in-frame ones, with some missing. V and J calls and clone size follow that table, whereas D and trimming were derived from the DNA. Among 110,000 to 150,000 clones listed, 65% to 85% were seen once. The length of the CDR3 is 14 residues. The V end lost 5 bases, the J end lost 4 bases, and 13 bases lay between the germline ends. Germline loops: CDR1 SGHNT, CDR2 YENEEA. This receptor was identified in a man aged 45-65 years with active or convalescent COVID-19. This chain links TRBV11-3 with TRBJ2-3, with D maybe TRBD2 (6 bases). The sample taken for sequencing was peripheral blood. The CDR3 loop is CASSLGRGSDTQYF. The CDR3 bases are TGTGCCAGCAGCCTAGGGCGGGGTTCAGATACGCAGTATTTT.